Here is one TCR beta chain with its context. What it binds is unknown. The CDR3 length is 16 residues. The germline V gene encodes CDR1 LNHDA and CDR2 SQIVND (reference sequence). V lost 1 base to trimming and J lost 5 bases, with 18 bases between them. The PCR made use of 60 Vbeta and 13 Jbeta primers. Using immunoSEQ multiplex PCR, the repertoire was profiled, and TCRdb retains in-frame clones only, with some absent. This sample carries about 180,000 clones, about 81% of them seen once, and the ten largest clones take 2% to 2.5%. This specimen belongs to a study of cytomegalovirus exposure and HLA in healthy donors. Study-wide results and limits: Rates of TCR association differed by HLA locus in a later analysis, with DRB1 highest and HLA-C lowest. Researchers counted around 170 TCR beta chains as cytomegalovirus-associated.

As for the donors, each was a healthy bone marrow donor. Donors counted as nominally healthy when sampled, yet unrecorded immune exposures were likely. The V and J genes are TRBV19 and TRBJ2-7; D perhaps matches TRBD1 (5 bases). The source material was PBMCs. The receptor's source is a woman in her thirties in good health and CMV-seronegative. In nucleotides, the CDR3 is TGTGCCAGTAGTATAGTAGGGGTGGCCCAGGGCAACGAGCAGTACTTC. Translation gives CASSIVGVAQGNEQYF.